Sequencing of this T cell receptor beta chain was carried out in a study of T cell responses to AZD1222 COVID-19 vaccine. Study context: It was second doses at about 4 or about 12 weeks that were pooled.

With regard to this clone: The target antigen is unknown.

Libraries were prepared by immunoSEQ multiplex PCR; TCRdb keeps only in-frame clonotypes and omits some of them. The sample includes roughly 76,000 clones, 80% to 90% of them seen just once. The germline gives CDR1 SGHKS, CDR2 YYEKEE (reference sequence). This CDR3 has 12 amino acids. Between the trimmed V and J ends, which lost 2 bases and 6 bases, there was a span of 9 bases. Study-wide points: Clonal diversity was possibly underestimated, and the donors were mostly white British, with more females.

This material consisted of peripheral blood, taken on day 0 of AZD1222 vaccination. The sequence came from an adult in good health. The chain has TRBV5-5 and TRBJ2-7; TRBD2 might be the D (6 bases). CDR3 coding DNA: TGTGCCAGCAGCTTCGGGGGTTCCGAGCAGTACTTC. Its protein product is CASSFGGSEQYF.